Following are 14 T cell receptor beta chains from one sample sequenced in a study of blood T cell repertoires in COVID-19. Clones were read by immunoSEQ multiplex PCR, and TCRdb kept only the in-frame ones, dropping some. Of 100,000 to 150,000 clones listed, roughly 83% are singletons. The sequenced sample consisted of peripheral blood. These receptors came from a man aged 35 to 55 with active or convalescent COVID-19.

V is TRBV19 and J is TRBJ1-5; the D gene is possibly TRBD1 (5 bases). Germline V lookup: CDR1 LNHDA, CDR2 SQIVND (reference sequence). Trimming removed 1 base at V and 7 bases at J, with 11 bases between. The CDR3 contains 14 residues. The DNA for the CDR3 is TGTGCCAGTAGTATAGGCAGGGCTGGACAGCCCCAGCATTTT. Translated, it gives CASSIGRAGQPQHF.

V usage is TRBV6-2 or TRBV6-3 and J usage is TRBJ1-2; D is uncertain. This CDR3 is built from 13 residues. With 6 bases removed from V and 2 bases from J, the gap between germline ends came to 10 bases. Germline assignment: CDR1 MNHEY and CDR2 SVGEGT. CDR3 region: CASSPTKNYGYTF. The CDR3 bases are TGTGCCAGCAGCCCTACAAAAAACTATGGCTACACCTTC.

A few counts support this clone. The chain uses TRBV11-3 and TRBJ1-1, with D possibly TRBD1 on 5 matching bases. With 7 bases removed from V and 7 bases from J, the gap between germline ends came to 16 bases. Germline CDR1 is SGHNT and CDR2 is YENEEA. CDR3 length equals 13 residues. CDR3 sequence reads: CASTGTSPFEAFF. Here the CDR3 DNA reads TGTGCCAGCACCGGGACTTCCCCATTTGAAGCTTTCTTT.

V usage is TRBV20-1 and J usage is TRBJ2-7, with TRBD2 as a possible D gene (6 bases). The ends were cut back, 3 bases at V and 2 bases at J, with 11 bases in the middle. The CDR3 loop spans 13 amino acids. Germline V lookup: CDR1 DFQATT, CDR2 SNEGSKA (reference sequence). CDR3 protein: CSASKAGPYEQYF. CDR3 DNA sequence: TGCAGTGCTAGTAAGGCGGGACCCTACGAGCAGTACTTC.

The gene calls are TRBV7-2 and TRBJ2-7; possibly TRBD1 for D (6 bases). V lost 4 bases and J 5 bases, leaving 18 bases between the germline ends. Germline lookup yields CDR1 SGHTA and CDR2 FQGNSA. This CDR3 is built from 15 residues. CDR3 protein: CASSSTTRGPNEQYF. The CDR3 bases are TGTGCCAGCAGCTCCACTACCAGGGGCCCCAACGAGCAGTACTTC.

The rearrangement uses TRBV29-1 and TRBJ2-4; D ambiguous. The germline V and J ends were trimmed by 3 bases and 3 bases, with 6 bases remaining between them. There are 12 residues in the CDR3. Germline values: CDR1 SQVTM, CDR2 ANQGSEA. The CDR3 DNA reads as TGCAGCGTTGAGCACGGCAAAAACATTCAGTACTTC. Its protein product is CSVEHGKNIQYF.

Here the CDR3 reads CASSQEGASGLTDTQYF. As DNA, the CDR3 is TGCGCCAGCAGCCAAGAAGGGGCTAGCGGCCTTACAGATACGCAGTATTTT. This chain links TRBV4-1 with TRBJ2-3; 7 bases are shared with TRBD2. In germline, CDR1 is MGHRA, CDR2 YSYEKL. The CDR3 is 17 residues long. V gave up 0 bases and J gave up 3 bases; unmatched junction bases: 9.

The DNA of the CDR3 is TGTGCCAGCAGTGACCGACCAGGCACCGGGGAGCTGTTTTTT. It encodes CASSDRPGTGELFF. V gene TRBV6-4 combines with J gene TRBJ2-2, with D unresolved. This CDR3 has 14 residues. Per germline, CDR1 MRHNA and CDR2 SNTAGT. Trimming cost V 2 bases and J 4 bases, with 8 bases left between them.

The sample holds one count of this clone. This chain links TRBV9 with TRBJ2-7; D perhaps matches TRBD2 (6 bases). The CDR3 has 15 amino acids. Trimming removed 0 bases from V and 3 bases from J, with 13 bases in between. In germline, CDR1 is SGDLS, CDR2 YYNGEE. The CDR3 DNA is TGTGCCAGCAGCGTAGGAGGGACTGCTAACTACGAGCAGTACTTC. Protein product: CASSVGGTANYEQYF.

V gene TRBV2 combines with J gene TRBJ2-7; unclear D gene. The V gene lost 6 bases and the J gene lost 3 bases, with 9 bases spanning the gap. From germline, CDR1 is SNHLY and CDR2 FYNNEI. This CDR3 comprises 12 residues. The CDR3 reads CASRWSGYEQYF. CDR3 DNA: TGTGCCAGCAGGTGGTCAGGCTACGAGCAGTACTTC.

This sequence joins TRBV7-2 and TRBJ1-5, with 9 bases identical to TRBD1. Trimming at V came to 4 bases and at J to 7 bases, leaving 5 bases not matched to a gene. Germline CDR1 and CDR2: SGHTA and FQGNSA. The CDR3 is made up of 14 amino acids. The CDR3 region has the DNA TGTGCCAGCAGCTCCCGGACAGGGGACCAGCCCCAGCATTTT. It yields the protein CASSSRTGDQPQHF.

The J gene is TRBJ2-1, the V gene TRBV5-5, with TRBD1 matching over 9 bases. Germline values: CDR1 SGHKS, CDR2 YYEKEE (reference sequence). This CDR3 is 15 amino acids long. J lost 6 bases, V lost 1 base, and 5 bases had no gene match. CDR3 sequence: CASSLTGGAANEQFF. The CDR3 DNA reads as TGTGCCAGCAGCTTGACAGGGGGCGCCGCCAATGAGCAGTTCTTC.

This clone was observed a handful of times. The V and J genes are TRBV10-3 and TRBJ2-3; 13 positions agree with TRBD2. Germline-derived CDR1 and CDR2 are ENHRY and SYGVKD. V gave up 5 bases and J gave up 2 bases; unmatched junction bases: 4. The CDR3 totals 16 residues. CDR3 DNA: TGTGCCATCAGTAGGACTAGCGGGGGCCTCACAGATACGCAGTATTTT. Amino acid sequence: CAISRTSGGLTDTQYF.

The chain couples TRBV29-1 to TRBJ2-1; no clear D gene. The germline gives CDR1 SQVTM, CDR2 ANQGSEA. The CDR3 consists of 12 residues. Trimming shortened V by 3 bases and J by 6 bases, and 9 bases separated the two germline ends. The CDR3 sequence: CSVDKIGNEQFF. CDR3 coding DNA: TGCAGCGTTGACAAAATCGGCAATGAGCAGTTCTTC.